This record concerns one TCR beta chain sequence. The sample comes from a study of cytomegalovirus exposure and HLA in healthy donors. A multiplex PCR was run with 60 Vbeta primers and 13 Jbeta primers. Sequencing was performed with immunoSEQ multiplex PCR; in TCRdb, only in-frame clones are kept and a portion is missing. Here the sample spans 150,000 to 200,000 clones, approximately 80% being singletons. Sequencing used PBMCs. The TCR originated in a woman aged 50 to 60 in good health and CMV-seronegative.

DNA of the CDR3: TGTGCCAGCAGCCAACATCGGGACAGGAGGTACGAGCAGTACTTC. This encodes CASSQHRDRRYEQYF. The chain joins TRBV14 to TRBJ2-7; 8 bases match TRBD1. From germline, CDR1 is SGHDN and CDR2 FVKESK. The length of the CDR3 is 15 residues. V shed 2 bases, J shed 4 bases, and the junction held 7 bases outside the gene matches.